This record covers a single T cell receptor (beta chain). These data are taken from a study of blood T cell repertoires in COVID-19. Study summary: Sites across the United States, Italy and Spain contributed samples from acute and convalescent COVID-19. T cells, B-cell-depleted T cells, or PBMCs supplied cDNA or gDNA.

Original processing notes: Amplification of reference gene primers provided the estimated nucleated cell counts. Measured with immunoSEQ multiplex PCR; TCRdb has only the in-frame clones, and not every one. V, J and clone size derive from that table, while D and trimming were established from the DNA sequence. The sample lists 250,000 or so clones, roughly 88% occurring once. The V gene lost 5 bases and the J gene lost 1 base, with 13 bases spanning the gap. The germline V gene has CDR1 SNHLY and CDR2 FYNNEI. The CDR3 sequence is 15 residues long. Sequencing was carried out using peripheral blood. The rearrangement links TRBV2 to TRBJ2-3, with D perhaps TRBD1 (6 bases). The TCR comes from a man older than 75 with acute or convalescent COVID-19. The CDR3 region has the DNA TGTGCCAGCAGTTATTCGACAGGAGGCACAGATACGCAGTATTTT. It codes for CASSYSTGGTDTQYF. The full variable domain, its missing parts supplied by reference TRBV2 and TRBJ2-3, is EPEVTQTPSHQVTQMGQEVILRCVPISNHLYFYWYRQILGQKVEFLVSFYNNEISEKSEIFDDQFSVERPDGSNFTLKIRSTKLEDSAMYFCASSYSTGGTDTQYFGPGTRLTVL.